The 30 T cell receptor beta chains given below trace back to one sample, sequenced in a study of patients with pleural tuberculosis. One entry per CDR3 protein results from TCRdb running MiXCR on the reads. The sample contains nearly 30,000 distinct CDR3 sequences, over 15% of which appear only once. The sequenced material came from peripheral blood. These receptors came from a human donor with pleural tuberculosis.

This clonotype was picked up many times. Here the CDR3 reads CASRTGRFDQPQHF. In nucleotides, the CDR3 is TGTGCCAGCCGGACAGGGAGGTTCGATCAGCCCCAGCATTTT. This chain uses TRBV28 with TRBJ1-5; 8 nucleotides line up with TRBD1. This CDR3 comprises 14 residues. Germline V gene lookup returns CDR1 MDHEN and CDR2 SYDVKM. V gave up 8 bases and J gave up 5 bases; unmatched junction bases: 8.

This clonotype was seen many times. This sequence joins TRBV20-1 and TRBJ2-4, with 8 nucleotides matching TRBD2. Germline V gene data show CDR1 as DFQATT and CDR2 as SNEGSKA (reference sequence). After removal of 5 bases from V and 6 bases from J, the junction contained 15 bases not matched to a gene. This CDR3 comprises 16 residues. CDR3 DNA sequence: TGCAGTGCTTTTCCGGGACTAGATGAGCTGTTAAACATTCAGTACTTC. This gives the protein CSAFPGLDELLNIQYF.

This clonotype was detected ten times or more. The V call is TRBV27, the J call TRBJ1-2; weak D call: TRBD1 (5 bases). Trimming took off 4 bases at V and 0 bases at J, with 12 bases between the two ends. The CDR3 spans 15 residues. Germline V CDR1 and CDR2: MNHEY, SMNVEV (reference sequence). This chain's CDR3 is CASSSFGAANYGYTF. As DNA, the CDR3 is TGTGCCAGCAGTTCCTTCGGGGCAGCTAACTATGGCTACACCTTC.

This clonotype was seen repeatedly, ten times or more. This sequence joins TRBV6-1 and TRBJ2-7; the match to TRBD1 covers 7 bases. The CDR3 runs 13 residues. The germline V gene encodes CDR1 MNHNS and CDR2 SASEGT. The trim removed 10 bases at V and 5 bases at J, leaving 11 bases unmatched. The CDR3: CAIRRTDRDEQYF. DNA of the CDR3: TGTGCCATCCGAAGAACTGACAGGGACGAGCAGTACTTC.

In its sample, this clonotype was seen many times. The CDR3, as DNA: TGCAGCGTCCACGAAAAACAGGGAGGTGGCTACACCTTC. Its protein is CSVHEKQGGGYTF. J is TRBJ1-2 and V is TRBV29-1; D perhaps matches TRBD1 (6 bases). Germline lookup yields CDR1 SQVTM and CDR2 ANQGSEA. The V end lost 6 bases, the J end lost 7 bases, and 18 bases lay between the germline ends. This CDR3 is built from 13 residues.

About this clonotype: This may be a read error: a much more frequent sequence differs by one nucleotide. In nucleotides, the CDR3 is TGTGCCTCTATCGGGCACCCTCCTTCCTATGGCTACGCCTTC. This codes for CASIGHPPSYGYAF. The genes are TRBV6-5 and TRBJ1-2, with D unresolved. The CDR3 contains 14 residues. Germline assignment: CDR1 MNHEY and CDR2 SVGAGI.

Many counts were recorded for this clonotype. This chain connects TRBV29-1 to TRBJ2-7, with D perhaps TRBD1 (5 bases). From germline, CDR1 is SQVTM and CDR2 ANQGSEA. V lost 8 bases, J lost 0 bases, and 11 bases lay in between. There are 12 residues in the CDR3. The CDR3 DNA is TGCAGCTATACAGGACGCTCCTACGAGCAGTACTTC. Translated, it gives CSYTGRSYEQYF.

This clonotype has at least ten counts. V is TRBV2 and J is TRBJ1-2; a weak D match, TRBD1 (5 bases). The V and J ends lost 1 base and 4 bases respectively, with 10 bases between them. This CDR3 contains 14 residues. The V gene's germline CDR1 is SNHLY and CDR2 FYNNEI. CDR3 region: CASSEGGWVYGYTF. The CDR3 bases are TGTGCCAGCAGTGAAGGGGGCTGGGTCTATGGCTACACCTTC.

There are many counts of this clonotype. The V call is TRBV28, the J call TRBJ1-2; unclear D gene. The length of the CDR3 is 14 residues. The V gene lost 5 bases and the J gene lost 1 base, with 11 bases spanning the gap. Germline CDR1 and CDR2: MDHEN and SYDVKM. In DNA form, the CDR3 reads TGTGCCAGCAGTCCCCCGATTGGTAACTATGGCTACACCTTC. Protein: CASSPPIGNYGYTF.

Note on this clonotype: A single base separates this from a much larger clone, so it may be a read error. The chain joins TRBV14 to TRBJ1-5; the D is unclear. Germline V gives CDR1 SGHDN, CDR2 FVKESK. CDR3 length equals 11 residues. The CDR3 is CVSNRRQPQHF. CDR3 nucleotide sequence: TGTGTCAGCAACCGTCGGCAGCCCCAGCATTTT.

In its sample, this clonotype is medium-sized (0.01 to 0.1%). The chain combines TRBV27 with TRBJ2-7; 9 nucleotides align to TRBD1. The junction had 4 bases not matched to a gene; V was cut back by 3 bases and J by 4 bases. Germline V gene sequence: CDR1 MNHEY, CDR2 SMNVEV (reference sequence). The CDR3 is 14 residues long. The CDR3 here is CASSFGTGKYEQYF. CDR3 sequence (DNA): TGTGCCAGCAGTTTTGGGACAGGGAAGTACGAGCAGTACTTC.

This clonotype came up many times. The V and J genes are TRBV7-6 and TRBJ2-5; D might be TRBD1 (6 bases). This CDR3 comprises 15 residues. Germline loops: CDR1 SGHVS, CDR2 FNYEAQ. Trimming stripped 0 bases from V and 9 bases from J, with 17 bases between. CDR3 in DNA: TGTGCCAGCAGCTTAGCGCCTCAGGGGCCCGGGGCCCAGTACTTC. Translated, it gives CASSLAPQGPGAQYF. The entire variable domain, with the rest obtained from reference TRBV7-6 and TRBJ2-5, is as follows: GAGVSQSPRYKVTKRGQDVALRCDPISGHVSLYWYRQALGQGPEFLTYFNYEAQQDKSGLPNDRFSAERPEGSISTLTIQRTEQRDSAMYRCASSLAPQGPGAQYFGPGTRLLVL.

This clonotype was seen many times. V gene TRBV18 combines with J gene TRBJ1-1; D uncertain. This CDR3 is 14 amino acids long. Trimming took 2 bases from V and 0 from J, leaving 7 bases between them. CDR1 KGHSH and CDR2 LQKENI come from the germline V gene. The CDR3 sequence: CASSPERLNTEAFF. The CDR3 DNA follows: TGTGCCAGCTCACCAGAGAGACTGAACACTGAAGCTTTCTTT.

The chain links TRBV30 to TRBJ2-3; D not certain. The CDR3 spans 12 residues. Germline CDR1 GTSNPN, CDR2 SVGIG (reference sequence). With 0 bases removed from V and 3 bases from J, the gap between germline ends came to 4 bases. CDR3 DNA sequence: TGTGCCTGGAGTGTCCGGACAGATACGCAGTATTTT. Its translation: CAWSVRTDTQYF.

The V gene is TRBV5-6, the J gene TRBJ1-2, with D possibly being TRBD1 (5 bases). There are 13 residues in the CDR3. The V gene's germline CDR1 is SGHDT and CDR2 YYEEEE. V lost 0 bases, J lost 8 bases, and 11 bases lay in between. This CDR3 reads CASSLDGTSGYTF. The DNA for the CDR3 is TGTGCCAGCAGCTTGGATGGGACGAGCGGCTACACCTTC.

A word on this clonotype: A much larger clone lies one base from this, so it may be a read error. The chain couples TRBV3-1 to TRBJ2-2; 8 bases align to TRBD1. Looked up from germline, CDR1 is LGHDT and CDR2 is YNNKEL (reference sequence). This CDR3 has 16 amino acids. The CDR3, as DNA: TGTGCCAGCAGACCAATTGGACAGGGTGGAACCGGGGGGCTGTTTTTT. Protein product: CASRPIGQGGTGGLFF.

This clonotype was recorded many times. The V gene is TRBV5-1, the J gene TRBJ2-5; unclear D gene. The CDR3 consists of 14 residues. The V and J ends lost 0 bases and 0 bases respectively, with 6 bases between them. From germline, CDR1 is SGHRS and CDR2 YFSETQ. The CDR3, as DNA: TGCGCCAGCAGCTTGGAGGGCAACCAAGAGACCCAGTACTTC. This translates into CASSLEGNQETQYF.

A note on this clonotype: The conserved closing phenylalanine or tryptophan is absent in this CDR3, likely reflecting a read error. The V and J genes are TRBV6-2 or TRBV6-3 and TRBJ1-1; a weak D match, TRBD1 (5 bases). V was clipped by 1 base and J by 4 bases, with 13 bases between them. The germline V gene encodes CDR1 MNHEY and CDR2 SVGEGT. This CDR3 region has 15 residues. The CDR3 loop reads CASSYYEGVGTEAFL. CDR3 sequence (DNA): TGTGCCAGCAGTTACTACGAAGGGGTTGGCACTGAAGCTTTCCTT.

This clonotype was detected ten times or more. The genes are TRBV4-2 and TRBJ2-5; possible D gene TRBD2, 7 bases. V lost 2 bases, J lost 1 base, and 11 bases lay in between. CDR1 and CDR2 from the germline V gene are LGHNA and YNFKEQ. The CDR3 totals 15 residues. CDR3 DNA sequence: TGTGCCAGCAGCCAAACGCGGGGGCCCCAAGAGACCCAGTACTTC. It encodes CASSQTRGPQETQYF.

Worth noting for this clonotype: One junction end does not reproduce the germline sequence, and a read error may be involved. The chain couples TRBV4-3 to TRBJ1-6; D ambiguous. This CDR3 contains 13 residues. Germline-derived CDR1 and CDR2 are LGHNA and YSLEER. CDR3 nucleotides: TGCGCCAGCAGCCAAGAGAACCGTTCACCCCCCCACTTT. This gives the protein CASSQENRSPPHF.

J is TRBJ1-2 and V is TRBV30, with D unresolved. The length of the CDR3 is 13 residues. Trimming pared 4 bases from V and 8 bases from J, leaving 17 bases between. Germline V lookup: CDR1 GTSNPN, CDR2 SVGIG (reference sequence). The CDR3 protein is CAWTRLAAEGYTF. The CDR3 DNA follows: TGTGCCTGGACCCGCCTGGCAGCAGAGGGCTACACCTTC.

In regard to this clonotype: A much larger clone differs from this one at a single base, so this may be a read error. The rearrangement joins TRBV11-2 to TRBJ2-3; D gene unclear. The length of the CDR3 is 14 residues. Germline lookup yields CDR1 SGHAT and CDR2 FQNNGV. CDR3 region: CSSSLVRSTDTQYF. Written as DNA, the CDR3 is TGTTCCAGCAGCTTAGTGCGGAGCACAGATACGCAGTATTTT.

This clonotype came up many times. This sequence joins TRBV7-2 and TRBJ1-1; D is unclear. This CDR3 is 13 amino acids long. Germline V gene data show CDR1 as SGHTA and CDR2 as FQGNSA. The V end was cut by 3 bases, the J end by 3 bases, with 8 bases between. The CDR3 coding sequence is TGTGCCAGCAGCTTTTACTGGGACACTGAAGCTTTCTTT. Protein: CASSFYWDTEAFF.

Notes on this clonotype: This may be a read error: a much more frequent sequence differs by one nucleotide. The CDR3 sequence is CASSPFNSMNTEAFF. The CDR3 region has the DNA TGTGCCAGCAGCCCCTTTAACTCCATGAACACTGAAGCTTTCTTT. The chain carries TRBV5-6 and TRBJ1-1, with D unclear. CDR1 and CDR2 from the germline V gene are SGHDT and YYEEEE. The CDR3 loop spans 15 amino acids. The ends were cut back, 4 bases at V and 0 bases at J, with 13 bases in the middle. The full variable domain, with the rest looked up from reference TRBV5-6 and TRBJ1-1, is DAGVTQSPTHLIKTRGQQVTLRCSPKSGHDTVSWYQQALGQGPQFIFQYYEEEERQRGNFPDRFSGHQFPNYSSELNVNALLLGDSALYLCASSPFNSMNTEAFFGQGTRLTVV.

This clonotype has only a few counts. A much larger clone differs from this one at a single base, so this may be a read error. The rearrangement uses TRBV6-1 and TRBJ2-5; 9 nucleotides line up with TRBD1. The V gene's germline CDR1 is MNHNS and CDR2 SASEGT. The CDR3 consists of 15 residues. The CDR3 loop is CASSVGTGIQEAQYF. In DNA, the CDR3 is TGTGCCAGCAGTGTCGGGACAGGGATACAAGAGGCCCAGTACTTC.

V and J are TRBV4-2 and TRBJ2-3; no clear D. Germline V gives CDR1 LGHNA, CDR2 YNFKEQ. V dropped 0 bases and J dropped 1 base, with 5 bases sitting between them. The CDR3 has 14 residues. CDR3 protein: CASSQDGGTDTQYF. In DNA, the CDR3 is TGTGCCAGCAGCCAAGATGGGGGCACAGATACGCAGTATTTT.

As for this clonotype: A much larger clone is a single base away; this may be a read error. This chain links TRBV5-1 with TRBJ1-3, with unresolved D. Germline-derived CDR1 and CDR2 are SGHRS and YFSETQ. Trimming removed 4 bases from V and 0 bases from J, with 11 bases in between. The CDR3 loop spans 15 amino acids. The DNA of the CDR3 is TGCGCCAGCAGCCCGGGATTGGGCTCTGGAAACACCATATATTTT. Translation gives CASSPGLGSGNTIYF. The complete variable domain, with remaining parts taken from reference TRBV5-1 and TRBJ1-3, reads KAGVTQTPRYLIKTRGQQVTLSCSPISGHRSVSWYQQTPGQGLQFLFEYFSETQRNKGNFPGRFSGRQFSNSRSEMNVSTLELGDSALYLCASSPGLGSGNTIYFGEGSWLTVV.

In its sample, this clonotype was seen many times. The rearrangement joins TRBV30 to TRBJ1-5, with 7 bases aligning to TRBD1. The CDR3 spans 13 residues. The V segment lost 3 bases and the J segment 7 bases; nucleotides outside the gene matches: 6. Germline V gene sequence: CDR1 GTSNPN, CDR2 SVGIG (reference sequence). CDR3 sequence reads: CAWSRTGDQPQHF. The CDR3 nucleotides read TGTGCCTGGAGCAGGACAGGCGACCAGCCCCAGCATTTT.

This clonotype was recorded at least ten times. The chain links TRBV7-9 to TRBJ2-3; D is uncertain. CDR1 is SEHNR and CDR2 is FQNEAQ in the germline V gene (reference sequence). Deletions cut 4 bases from V and 3 bases from J, with 11 bases between. CDR3 length: 14 residues. CDR3 in amino acids: CASSSLMKTDTQYF. The CDR3 bases are TGTGCCAGCAGCTCCCTAATGAAGACAGATACGCAGTATTTT.

This clonotype occurred once. At one end, the junction sequence differs from germline, possibly due to a read error. The rearrangement joins TRBV13 to TRBJ1-1, with a tentative D call TRBD1 (6 bases). Germline V gene sequence: CDR1 PRHDT, CDR2 FYEKMQ (reference sequence). This CDR3 has 12 amino acids. The CDR3 sequence: CASSFGDTEAPF. CDR3 DNA sequence: TGTGCCAGCAGCTTCGGGGACACTGAAGCTCCCTTT.